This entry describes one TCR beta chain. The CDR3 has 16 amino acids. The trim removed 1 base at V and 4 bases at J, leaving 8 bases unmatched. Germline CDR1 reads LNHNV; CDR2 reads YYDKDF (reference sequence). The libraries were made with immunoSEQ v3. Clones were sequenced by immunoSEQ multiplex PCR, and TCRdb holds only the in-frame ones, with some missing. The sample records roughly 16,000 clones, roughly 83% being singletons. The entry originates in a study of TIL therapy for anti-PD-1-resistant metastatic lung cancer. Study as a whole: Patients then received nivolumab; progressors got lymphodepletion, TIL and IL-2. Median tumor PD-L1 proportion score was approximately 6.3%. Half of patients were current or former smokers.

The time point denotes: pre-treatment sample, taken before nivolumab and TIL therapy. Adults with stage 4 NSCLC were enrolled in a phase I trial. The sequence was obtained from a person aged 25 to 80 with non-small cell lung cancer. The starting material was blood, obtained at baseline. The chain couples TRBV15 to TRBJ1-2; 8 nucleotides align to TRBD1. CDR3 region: CATSRGVQGVLYGYTF. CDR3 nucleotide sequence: TGTGCCACCAGCAGAGGAGTACAGGGGGTCCTCTATGGCTACACCTTC.